Here is one T cell receptor (beta chain) with its context. The antigen remains unidentified. The sample comes from a study of a mutant IDH1 vaccine in newly diagnosed glioma. Time point reported: baseline, week 1 (first vaccination visit). The treatment: pre-vaccination baseline after standard-of-care therapy. Whole-study findings and limits: Pseudoprogression looked unconnected to shifts in top peripheral T cell clonotypes.

Assay used: immunoSEQ multiplex PCR; TCRdb lists only in-frame clones, some missing. The table has nearly 50,000 clones, approximately 90% seen once. Source: PBMCs, taken from a glioma patient treated with radiotherapy, temozolomide or both. The TCR was taken from a man aged 35 to 55 with glioma.

The CDR3 is CASSFPPSSSYEQYF. The DNA of the CDR3 is TGTGCCAGCAGTTTCCCTCCTTCAAGCTCCTACGAGCAGTACTTC. The V gene is TRBV28, the J gene TRBJ2-7, with unresolved D. Trimming took off 3 bases at V and 0 bases at J, with 12 bases between the two ends. From germline, CDR1 is MDHEN and CDR2 SYDVKM. This CDR3 has 15 amino acids.